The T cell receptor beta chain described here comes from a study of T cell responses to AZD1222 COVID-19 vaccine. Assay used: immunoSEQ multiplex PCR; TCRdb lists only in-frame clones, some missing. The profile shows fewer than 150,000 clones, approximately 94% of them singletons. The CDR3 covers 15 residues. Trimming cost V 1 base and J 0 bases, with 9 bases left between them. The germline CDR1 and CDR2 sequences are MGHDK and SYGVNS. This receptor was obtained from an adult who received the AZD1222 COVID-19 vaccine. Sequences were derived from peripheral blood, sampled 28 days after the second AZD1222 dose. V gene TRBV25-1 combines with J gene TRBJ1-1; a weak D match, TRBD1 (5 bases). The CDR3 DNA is TGTGCCAGCAGTGAATTCCAGGGATTGAACACTGAAGCTTTCTTT. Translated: CASSEFQGLNTEAFF.